These T cell receptor beta chains were read from a single sample in a study of T cell responses to AZD1222 COVID-19 vaccine. The table came from immunoSEQ multiplex PCR; TCRdb's copy has only in-frame clones and leaves some out. The sample gives some 91,000 clones, under 90% of which show up once; over 2% is in the top ten. The input for sequencing was peripheral blood, taken on day 0 of AZD1222 vaccination. The receptors derive from an adult in good health. The CDR3 runs from the conserved cysteine through the conserved F or W. Each record gives: J gene, D gene, V gene, CDR3 protein, CDR3 DNA. The D gene is left open where the match is weak.

J gene: TRBJ1-1
D gene: NA
V gene: TRBV7-9
CDR3 protein: CASSPIQGWTEAFF
CDR3 DNA: TGTGCCAGCAGCCCTATACAGGGTTGGACTGAAGCTTTCTTT

J gene: TRBJ1-4
D gene: NA
V gene: TRBV5-8
CDR3 protein: CASSLGAGSTNEKLFF
CDR3 DNA: TGTGCCAGCAGCTTGGGTGCAGGGTCAACTAATGAAAAACTGTTTTTT

J gene: TRBJ2-2
D gene: NA
V gene: TRBV10-3
CDR3 protein: CAISKNTGELFF
CDR3 DNA: TGTGCCATCAGTAAGAACACCGGGGAGCTGTTTTTT

J gene: TRBJ1-1
D gene: NA
V gene: TRBV6-5
CDR3 protein: CASSYSRFTGRTEAFF
CDR3 DNA: TGTGCCAGCAGTTACTCGAGGTTTACAGGGAGGACTGAAGCTTTCTTT

J gene: TRBJ1-1
D gene: TRBD1
V gene: TRBV2
CDR3 protein: CANKRGQGNTEAFF
CDR3 DNA: TGTGCCAACAAACGGGGACAGGGGAACACTGAAGCTTTCTTT

J gene: TRBJ2-5
D gene: TRBD2
V gene: TRBV7-7
CDR3 protein: CASSPGGGQETQYF
CDR3 DNA: TGTGCTAGCAGCCCTGGGGGGGGGCAAGAGACCCAGTACTTC

J gene: TRBJ2-7
D gene: TRBD2
V gene: TRBV6-2/TRBV6-3
CDR3 protein: CASSHPSRGDISYEQYF
CDR3 DNA: TGTGCCAGCAGTCACCCTTCGCGGGGGGATATCTCCTACGAGCAGTACTTC

J gene: TRBJ1-1
D gene: NA
V gene: TRBV3-1/TRBV3-2
CDR3 protein: CASGQLNTEAFF
CDR3 DNA: TGTGCCAGCGGGCAGTTGAACACTGAAGCTTTCTTT

J gene: TRBJ1-2
D gene: NA
V gene: TRBV6-6
CDR3 protein: CASSYSGSLAGYTF
CDR3 DNA: TGTGCCAGCAGTTACTCCGGCAGCCTTGCTGGCTACACCTTC

J gene: TRBJ1-4
D gene: TRBD1
V gene: TRBV7-9
CDR3 protein: CASRPQDRLNEKLFF
CDR3 DNA: TGTGCCAGCAGACCTCAGGACAGGCTTAATGAAAAACTGTTTTTT

J gene: TRBJ2-2
D gene: NA
V gene: TRBV6-4
CDR3 protein: CASRRDMNTGELFF
CDR3 DNA: TGTGCCAGTCGTCGGGACATGAACACCGGGGAGCTGTTTTTT

J gene: TRBJ1-1
D gene: TRBD1
V gene: TRBV18
CDR3 protein: CASSQGAGTEAFF
CDR3 DNA: TGTGCCAGCTCACAGGGGGCAGGGACTGAAGCTTTCTTT

J gene: TRBJ2-7
D gene: NA
V gene: TRBV30
CDR3 protein: CAWTKAGSYGQYF
CDR3 DNA: TGTGCCTGGACTAAGGCGGGGTCTTACGGGCAGTACTTC

J gene: TRBJ1-5
D gene: NA
V gene: TRBV6-6
CDR3 protein: CASSYPPGRGGKPQHF
CDR3 DNA: TGTGCCAGCAGTTACCCCCCGGGCAGGGGAGGCAAGCCCCAGCATTTT

J gene: TRBJ1-2
D gene: NA
V gene: TRBV18
CDR3 protein: CASSPEQNYGYTF
CDR3 DNA: TGTGCCAGCTCACCGGAACAGAACTATGGCTACACCTTC

J gene: TRBJ1-6
D gene: TRBD1
V gene: TRBV6-5
CDR3 protein: CASSRDSNNSPLHF
CDR3 DNA: TGTGCCAGCAGTCGGGACAGTAATAATTCACCCCTCCACTTT

J gene: TRBJ1-5
D gene: NA
V gene: TRBV21-1
CDR3 protein: CASSIVLSSNQPQHF
CDR3 DNA: TGTGCCAGCAGCATTGTACTGAGCAGCAATCAGCCCCAGCATTTT

J gene: TRBJ1-6
D gene: NA
V gene: TRBV12-2
CDR3 protein: CASRLTTGSYNSPLHF
CDR3 DNA: TGTGCAAGTCGCTTAACGACAGGGTCTTATAATTCACCCCTCCACTTT

J gene: TRBJ1-2
D gene: TRBD1
V gene: TRBV6-1
CDR3 protein: CASSEQGAYGYTF
CDR3 DNA: TGTGCCAGCAGTGAACAGGGGGCTTATGGCTACACCTTC

J gene: TRBJ2-2
D gene: TRBD2
V gene: TRBV9
CDR3 protein: CASSVGTSGSSGELFF
CDR3 DNA: TGTGCCAGCAGCGTAGGGACTAGCGGGTCTTCCGGGGAGCTGTTTTTT

J gene: TRBJ2-7
D gene: NA
V gene: TRBV13
CDR3 protein: CASSSRQSSYEQYF
CDR3 DNA: TGTGCCAGCAGCTCCCGACAGAGCTCCTACGAGCAGTACTTC

J gene: TRBJ2-7
D gene: TRBD2
V gene: TRBV27
CDR3 protein: CASSLSWMTSHEQYF
CDR3 DNA: TGTGCCAGCAGTTTATCGTGGATGACTAGCCACGAGCAGTACTTC

J gene: TRBJ2-5
D gene: TRBD1
V gene: TRBV11-1
CDR3 protein: CASSPRPGGFETQYF
CDR3 DNA: TGTGCCAGCAGCCCGAGGCCAGGGGGCTTTGAGACCCAGTACTTC

J gene: TRBJ1-2
D gene: NA
V gene: TRBV28
CDR3 protein: CASNTGVTMKHGYTF
CDR3 DNA: TGTGCCAGCAACACGGGGGTAACCATGAAACATGGCTACACCTTC

J gene: TRBJ2-5
D gene: NA
V gene: TRBV30
CDR3 protein: CAWNNLASETQYF
CDR3 DNA: TGTGCCTGGAACAACCTAGCCTCTGAGACCCAGTACTTC

J gene: TRBJ2-2
D gene: NA
V gene: TRBV11-2
CDR3 protein: CASSLTGELFF
CDR3 DNA: TGTGCCAGCAGCTTAACCGGGGAGCTGTTTTTT

J gene: TRBJ1-1
D gene: NA
V gene: TRBV29-1
CDR3 protein: CSVVWGIDTEAFF
CDR3 DNA: TGCAGCGTTGTGTGGGGTATCGACACTGAAGCTTTCTTT

J gene: TRBJ2-7
D gene: NA
V gene: TRBV5-6
CDR3 protein: CASSLYRLSRVGEQYF
CDR3 DNA: TGTGCCAGCAGCTTGTATCGGCTATCCCGAGTCGGGGAGCAGTACTTC

J gene: TRBJ2-7
D gene: NA
V gene: TRBV2
CDR3 protein: CASSYRAHTYEQYF
CDR3 DNA: TGTGCCAGCAGTTACAGGGCACACACCTACGAGCAGTACTTC

J gene: TRBJ2-2
D gene: TRBD1
V gene: TRBV5-1
CDR3 protein: CASSLRTGDTGELFF
CDR3 DNA: TGCGCCAGCAGCTTAAGGACAGGGGACACCGGGGAGCTGTTTTTT

J gene: TRBJ1-4
D gene: NA
V gene: TRBV4-2
CDR3 protein: CASSQDPLAGRKLFF
CDR3 DNA: TGTGCCAGCAGCCAAGACCCTCTGGCAGGTCGAAAACTGTTTTTT